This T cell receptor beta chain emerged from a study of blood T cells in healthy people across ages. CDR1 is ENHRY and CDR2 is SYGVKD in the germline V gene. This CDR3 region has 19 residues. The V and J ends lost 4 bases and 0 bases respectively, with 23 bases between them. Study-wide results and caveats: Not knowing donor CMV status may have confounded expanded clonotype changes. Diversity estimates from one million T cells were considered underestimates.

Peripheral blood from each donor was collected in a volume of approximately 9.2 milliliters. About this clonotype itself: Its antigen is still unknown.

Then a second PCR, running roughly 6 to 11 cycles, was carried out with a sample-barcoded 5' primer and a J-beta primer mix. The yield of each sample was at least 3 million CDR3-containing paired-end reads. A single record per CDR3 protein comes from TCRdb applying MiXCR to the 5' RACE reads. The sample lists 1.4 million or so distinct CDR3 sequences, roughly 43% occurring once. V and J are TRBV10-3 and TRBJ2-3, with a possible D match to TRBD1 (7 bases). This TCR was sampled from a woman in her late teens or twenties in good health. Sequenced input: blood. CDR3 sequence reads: CAISVRAGGGPYSTDTQYF. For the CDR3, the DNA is TGTGCCATCAGTGTCCGGGCAGGGGGAGGCCCATATAGCACAGATACGCAGTATTTT.